Following are 28 T cell receptor beta chains from one sample sequenced in a study of blood T cell repertoires in COVID-19. The assay was immunoSEQ multiplex PCR, and TCRdb's table has in-frame clones only and misses some. The table lists 150,000 to 200,000 clones, more than 75% of them singletons, with over 7.5% in the top ten. Sequences were obtained from peripheral blood. Receptor source: a woman in her 70s with acute or convalescent COVID-19.

The chain joins TRBV7-8 to TRBJ2-2; TRBD2 is a possible D gene (5 bases). From germline, CDR1 is SGHVS and CDR2 FQNEAQ. Trimming stripped 5 bases from V and 5 bases from J, with 9 bases between. The CDR3 consists of 13 residues. The CDR3 loop reads CASSPWTTGELFF. CDR3 nucleotides: TGTGCCAGCAGCCCCTGGACTACCGGGGAGCTGTTTTTT.

This chain connects TRBV7-6 to TRBJ1-1, with TRBD1 identical over 9 bases. There are 16 residues in the CDR3. V was pared by 5 bases and J by 8 bases, with 15 bases of the junction left unmatched. Germline CDR1 reads SGHVS; CDR2 reads FNYEAQ. The CDR3 region has the DNA TGTGCCAGCAGCCCTACATGGGACAGGGCCACCGCGGAAGCTTTCTTT. Translated: CASSPTWDRATAEAFF.

V is TRBV5-1 and J is TRBJ1-2; tentatively, D is TRBD1 (6 bases). CDR1 and CDR2 (germline): SGHRS, YFSETQ. This CDR3 comprises 13 residues. With 4 bases removed from V and 4 bases from J, the gap between germline ends came to 11 bases. CDR3 nucleotides: TGCGCCAGCAGCAACACAGGGCCCTATGGCTACACCTTC. Amino acids: CASSNTGPYGYTF.

The V and J genes are TRBV9 and TRBJ2-5; TRBD1 matches at 7 bases. Germline V gives CDR1 SGDLS, CDR2 YYNGEE. Germline trimming cut 3 bases from V and 5 bases from J; bases unmatched to any gene: 7. The CDR3 contains 14 residues. In DNA form, the CDR3 reads TGTGCCAGCAGCGGAGACAGGGCGAGTGAGACCCAGTACTTC. Translation gives CASSGDRASETQYF.

The chain has TRBV24-1 and TRBJ2-3; 10 nucleotides line up with TRBD2. Trimming cost V 5 bases and J 2 bases; bases outside gene matches: 6. From germline, CDR1 is KGHDR and CDR2 SFDVKD. The CDR3 runs to 16 residues. The CDR3 DNA sequence: TGTGCCACCAGTGCACGACTAGCGGGCGTCACAGATACGCAGTATTTT. It encodes CATSARLAGVTDTQYF.

The chain is built from TRBV28 and TRBJ1-1; 8 bases line up with TRBD1. The V gene's germline CDR1 is MDHEN and CDR2 SYDVKM. V shed 4 bases, J shed 10 bases, and the junction held 8 bases outside the gene matches. This CDR3 is built from 13 residues. The CDR3 sequence is CASSYPQGAVAFF. CDR3 in DNA: TGTGCCAGCAGTTACCCCCAGGGGGCTGTAGCTTTCTTT.

This clone is a singleton in its sample. The J gene is TRBJ1-2, the V gene TRBV7-9; D unresolved. Germline V lookup: CDR1 SEHNR, CDR2 FQNEAQ (reference sequence). The CDR3 extends over 12 amino acids. V lost 0 bases and J lost 4, with 3 bases in between. Here the CDR3 reads CASSLARYGYTF. DNA for the CDR3: TGTGCCAGCAGCTTAGCGCGCTATGGCTACACCTTC.

The table lists this clone with a few counts. The chain carries TRBV29-1 and TRBJ1-3; a weak D match, TRBD1 (6 bases). Trimming shortened V by 2 bases and J by 4 bases, and 9 bases separated the two germline ends. From germline, CDR1 is SQVTM and CDR2 ANQGSEA. The CDR3 extends over 13 amino acids. The DNA of the CDR3 is TGCAGCGTTGAAAGGGGGGGCGGAAACACCATATATTTT. The encoded protein is CSVERGGGNTIYF. Drawing the rest from reference TRBV29-1 and TRBJ1-3, the complete variable domain is SAVISQKPSRDICQRGTSLTIQCQVDSQVTMMFWYRQQPGQSLTLIATANQGSEATYESGFVIDKFPISRPNLTFSTLTVSNMSPEDSSIYLCSVERGGGNTIYFGEGSWLTVV.

This clone was recorded only once. The chain couples TRBV27 to TRBJ2-5; D ambiguous. The germline V gene encodes CDR1 MNHEY and CDR2 SMNVEV (reference sequence). The length of the CDR3 is 13 residues. V dropped 6 bases and J dropped 7 bases, with 15 bases sitting between them. Here the CDR3 reads CASRGFASGTQYF. The CDR3 DNA reads as TGTGCCAGCAGGGGTTTCGCATCGGGGACCCAGTACTTC.

V gene TRBV19 combines with J gene TRBJ2-7; 8 positions match TRBD1. Germline loops: CDR1 LNHDA, CDR2 SQIVND (reference sequence). There are 15 residues in the CDR3. J lost 1 base, V lost 3 bases, and 5 bases had no gene match. CDR3 region: CASSMVRQGSYEQYF. DNA of the CDR3: TGTGCCAGTAGTATGGTAAGACAGGGGTCCTACGAGCAGTACTTC.

The chain uses TRBV15 and TRBJ1-6, with TRBD1 as a possible D gene (5 bases). Per the germline V gene, CDR1 is LNHNV and CDR2 is YYDKDF (reference sequence). Trimming took 1 base from V and 8 from J, leaving 9 bases between them. CDR3 size: 14 residues. CDR3 sequence: CATSRAGWDSPLHF. The CDR3 DNA reads as TGTGCCACCAGCAGAGCAGGGTGGGATTCACCCCTCCACTTT.

V gene TRBV28 combines with J gene TRBJ2-5; weak D call: TRBD2 (5 bases). V lost 2 bases, J lost 4 bases, and 14 bases lay in between. CDR3 length: 15 amino acids. Germline assignment: CDR1 MDHEN and CDR2 SYDVKM. This chain's CDR3 is CASSLSTAGRETQYF. In DNA form, the CDR3 reads TGTGCCAGCAGTTTAAGTACGGCGGGCCGAGAGACCCAGTACTTC.

The chain has TRBV5-6 and TRBJ1-1; TRBD1 aligns across 9 bases. From germline, CDR1 is SGHDT and CDR2 YYEEEE. V lost 4 bases to trimming and J lost 1 base; unmatched junction nucleotides: 8. There are 16 residues in the CDR3. In nucleotides, the CDR3 is TGTGCCAGCAGCCCTAGGACAGGGGTCGGGAACACTGAAGCTTTCTTT. Translated: CASSPRTGVGNTEAFF. Filled out from reference TRBV5-6 and TRBJ1-1, the complete variable domain reads DAGVTQSPTHLIKTRGQQVTLRCSPKSGHDTVSWYQQALGQGPQFIFQYYEEEERQRGNFPDRFSGHQFPNYSSELNVNALLLGDSALYLCASSPRTGVGNTEAFFGQGTRLTVV.

The chain carries TRBV3-1 (or the pseudogene TRBV3-2) and TRBJ2-5; the match to TRBD2 covers 16 bases. This CDR3 region has 18 residues. Germline V CDR1 and CDR2: LGHDT, YNNKEL (reference sequence). The V and J ends lost 4 bases and 4 bases, in that order; junction bases with no gene match: 9. The CDR3 nucleotides are TGTGCCAGCAGCCCGGGACTAGCGGGGGGGCCCCGGTTAGAGACCCAGTACTTC. It codes for CASSPGLAGGPRLETQYF.

V is TRBV10-3 and J is TRBJ1-6; D unclear. The ends were cut back, 6 bases at V and 5 bases at J, with 8 bases in the middle. The CDR3 is 13 residues long. Germline V gene lookup returns CDR1 ENHRY and CDR2 SYGVKD. The CDR3 sequence is CAIRGSNNSPLHF. CDR3 DNA: TGTGCCATCAGAGGGAGTAATAATTCACCCCTCCACTTT.

The V gene is TRBV3-1 (or the pseudogene TRBV3-2), the J gene TRBJ1-5; D is perhaps TRBD1 (6 bases). Looked up from germline, CDR1 is LGHDT and CDR2 is YNNKEL (reference sequence). The CDR3 consists of 13 residues. V lost 1 base and J lost 6, with 7 bases in between. The CDR3 is CASSQAQGQPQHF. CDR3 in DNA: TGTGCCAGCAGCCAAGCACAGGGTCAGCCCCAGCATTTT.

The chain uses TRBV3-1 (or the pseudogene TRBV3-2) and TRBJ2-7, with 7 bases identical to TRBD2. Per the germline V gene, CDR1 is LGHDT and CDR2 is YNNKEL (reference sequence). The CDR3 extends over 15 amino acids. V was clipped by 3 bases and J by 6 bases; unmatched bases: 11. This chain's CDR3 is CASSQYRREKGEQYF. The CDR3 coding sequence is TGTGCCAGCAGCCAGTACCGGCGGGAGAAGGGCGAGCAGTACTTC.

The J gene is TRBJ1-4, the V gene TRBV5-5; TRBD1 is a possible D gene (6 bases). Trimming shortened V by 0 bases and J by 4 bases, and 13 bases separated the two germline ends. The CDR3 extends over 16 amino acids. Per germline, CDR1 SGHKS and CDR2 YYEKEE (reference sequence). The CDR3 DNA reads TGTGCCAGCAGCTTGGCCGGGGCAGGGGATAATGAAAAACTGTTTTTT. It encodes CASSLAGAGDNEKLFF.

This chain joins TRBV12-5 and TRBJ2-1; tentative D call: TRBD2 (6 bases). The CDR3 consists of 14 residues. Germline-derived CDR1 and CDR2 are LGHNT and FRNRAP. Trimming took 6 bases from V and 4 from J, leaving 13 bases between them. The CDR3 here is CASGLASFYNEQFF. The CDR3 coding sequence is TGTGCTAGTGGACTAGCCTCTTTTTACAATGAGCAGTTCTTC.

The chain joins TRBV10-3 to TRBJ2-3, with D unresolved. The length of the CDR3 is 15 residues. V was shortened by 0 bases and J by 0 bases, with 7 bases between the two germline ends. Germline V lookup: CDR1 ENHRY, CDR2 SYGVKD. CDR3 nucleotides: TGTGCCATCAGTGAGTCTAGCTCTAGCACAGATACGCAGTATTTT. It codes for CAISESSSSTDTQYF.

The chain recombines TRBV5-5 with TRBJ1-6, with TRBD1 matching over 7 bases. The CDR3 runs to 16 residues. Looked up from germline, CDR1 is SGHKS and CDR2 is YYEKEE (reference sequence). Trimming at V came to 2 bases and at J to 7 bases, leaving 9 bases not matched to a gene. As DNA, the CDR3 is TGTGCCAGCAGCTTACGACAGGGATGGGAGAATTCACCCCTCCACTTT. Encoded protein: CASSLRQGWENSPLHF.

This chain links TRBV11-2 with TRBJ1-2; D is perhaps TRBD1 (5 bases). The V gene's germline CDR1 is SGHAT and CDR2 FQNNGV. Trimming left V 0 bases short and J 4 bases short, with 9 bases between. CDR3 size: 14 residues. CDR3 sequence: CASSLDGGGYGYTF. DNA for the CDR3: TGTGCCAGCAGCTTAGATGGCGGGGGCTATGGCTACACCTTC.

The chain links TRBV12-3 or TRBV12-4 to TRBJ1-3; tentative D call: TRBD1 (6 bases). Trimming took off 6 bases at V and 0 bases at J, with 6 bases between the two ends. This CDR3 is built from 13 residues. CDR3 amino acids: CASRDSSGNTIYF. As DNA, the CDR3 is TGTGCCAGCAGGGACAGCTCTGGAAACACCATATATTTT.

The rearrangement joins TRBV4-3 to TRBJ1-2, with D maybe TRBD1 (5 bases). Germline lookup yields CDR1 LGHNA and CDR2 YSLEER. V lost 0 bases and J lost 4, with 15 bases in between. The CDR3 covers 16 residues. The DNA for the CDR3 is TGCGCCAGCAGCCAAGAGGCGGGGGGTTCCGTCTATGGCTACACCTTC. This translates into CASSQEAGGSVYGYTF.

This chain links TRBV24-1 with TRBJ2-7, with 9 bases matching TRBD2. The CDR3 consists of 16 residues. V dropped 1 base and J dropped 5; count of bases not matched to a gene: 8. Germline V gene sequence: CDR1 KGHDR, CDR2 SFDVKD. The CDR3 DNA reads as TGTGCCACCAGTGATTTAGCAAGAGCTAGCGGGGACGAGCAGTACTTC. It yields the protein CATSDLARASGDEQYF.

This chain joins TRBV27 and TRBJ1-1; D call uncertain. Trimming left V 0 bases short and J 5 bases short, with 13 bases between. The CDR3 runs 15 residues. Germline V gives CDR1 MNHEY, CDR2 SMNVEV (reference sequence). CDR3 sequence (DNA): TGTGCCAGCAGTTTATCGCGGGTGGGTAGTACTGAAGCTTTCTTT. It is translated as CASSLSRVGSTEAFF.

This chain connects TRBV15 to TRBJ2-1; a possible D gene is TRBD1 (5 bases). The germline V gene encodes CDR1 LNHNV and CDR2 YYDKDF (reference sequence). The CDR3 is made up of 15 amino acids. V was cut by 0 bases and J by 5 bases, with 11 bases left in between. CDR3 loop: CATSREGRADNEQFF. Here the CDR3 DNA reads TGTGCCACCAGCAGAGAAGGCAGGGCGGACAATGAGCAGTTCTTC. Full variable domain (remainder filled in from reference TRBV15 and TRBJ2-1): DAMVIQNPRYQVTQFGKPVTLSCSQTLNHNVMYWYQQKSSQAPKLLFHYYDKDFNNEADTPDNFQSRRPNTSFCFLDIRSPGLGDTAMYLCATSREGRADNEQFFGPGTRLTVL.

The V gene is TRBV2, the J gene TRBJ1-5; perhaps TRBD1 as D (6 bases). Germline values: CDR1 SNHLY, CDR2 FYNNEI. This CDR3 spans 16 amino acids. The V and J ends lost 7 bases and 5 bases respectively, with 21 bases between them. The CDR3 loop is CASKAVSGHYDQPQHF. The CDR3 DNA sequence: TGTGCCAGCAAGGCGGTATCGGGACACTACGATCAGCCCCAGCATTTT.